One and the same sample provided the 24 T cell receptor beta chains below, sequenced in a study of blood T cell repertoires in COVID-19 (dated by TCRdb to 2019 to 2021). Library prep was done by the immunoSEQ multiplex PCR assay. TCRdb provides this immuneACCESS table in a form limited to in-frame rearrangements. Some clones are lacking; in checked studies, under half of them reflect an unresolved V gene, and why the rest are absent is not known. Recorded for this sample are 130,000 or so clones; almost 90% of them occurred a single time. Of the sample, less than 2% falls within the top ten clones. The material sequenced was peripheral blood. The receptors come from a woman aged 55-69 years with acute or convalescent COVID-19.

This chain joins TRBV18 and TRBJ2-5; the D is unclear. The CDR3 totals 12 residues. Trimming pared 4 bases from V and 5 bases from J, leaving 8 bases between. Germline assignment: CDR1 KGHSH and CDR2 LQKENI. CDR3 sequence: CASSLYSETQYF. CDR3 in DNA: TGTGCCAGCTCACTTTATTCGGAGACCCAGTACTTC.

The CDR3 loop reads CASSFLAGSYGYTF. As DNA, the CDR3 is TGTGCCAGCAGTTTTCTAGCCGGATCCTATGGCTACACCTTC. The V gene is TRBV28, the J gene TRBJ1-2; D not certain. Per germline, CDR1 MDHEN and CDR2 SYDVKM. Trimming shortened V by 3 bases and J by 4 bases, and 12 bases separated the two germline ends. The CDR3 extends over 14 amino acids.

This chain joins TRBV9 and TRBJ2-2; D possibly corresponds to TRBD1 (5 bases). The germline V gene has CDR1 SGDLS and CDR2 YYNGEE. V lost 0 bases, J lost 3 bases, and 9 bases lay in between. The CDR3 has 15 residues. In DNA form, the CDR3 reads TGTGCCAGCAGCGTAGAAAGGGGCGACACCGGGGAGCTGTTTTTT. Translating it yields CASSVERGDTGELFF.

The chain joins TRBV5-1 to TRBJ2-3; 12 bases are shared with TRBD2. Germline trimming cut 1 base from V and 1 base from J; bases unmatched to any gene: 4. Germline assignment: CDR1 SGHRS and CDR2 YFSETQ. The CDR3 has 17 amino acids. This CDR3 is CASSLSPSGGGTDTQYF. DNA of the CDR3: TGCGCCAGCAGCTTGTCCCCTAGCGGGGGGGGCACAGATACGCAGTATTTT.

This clone was observed a few times. The rearrangement joins TRBV4-2 to TRBJ1-6; no clear D gene. Per germline, CDR1 LGHNA and CDR2 YNFKEQ. The CDR3 sequence is 15 residues long. Between the trimmed V and J ends, which lost 3 bases and 8 bases, there was a span of 14 bases. CDR3 bases: TGTGCCAGCAGCCACGGACTAGGACGGTATTCACCCCTCCACTTT. As protein: CASSHGLGRYSPLHF.

The rearrangement links TRBV5-1 to TRBJ1-3, with D maybe TRBD1 (6 bases). V gave up 4 bases and J gave up 0 bases, with 11 bases separating them. The CDR3 totals 15 residues. From germline, CDR1 is SGHRS and CDR2 YFSETQ. CDR3 sequence (DNA): TGCGCCAGCAGCCGAGGACAGTCCTCTGGAAACACCATATATTTT. The encoded protein is CASSRGQSSGNTIYF.

The chain joins TRBV19 to TRBJ2-1; TRBD1 aligns across 9 bases. The length of the CDR3 is 12 residues. J gave up 8 bases and V 11 bases, and 7 bases lay outside the gene matches. The V gene's germline CDR1 is LNHDA and CDR2 SQIVND (reference sequence). The CDR3 DNA reads TGTGCCGCGGGACAGGGTATCCATGAGCAGTTCTTC. Amino acid sequence: CAAGQGIHEQFF.

The genes are TRBV18 and TRBJ1-2; TRBD1 aligns across 10 bases. Trimming removed 3 bases from V and 2 bases from J; junction bases left unmatched: 6. Germline CDR1 KGHSH, CDR2 LQKENI. The CDR3 consists of 16 residues. The CDR3 sequence: CASSPRGQGSNYGYTF. CDR3 nucleotide sequence: TGTGCCAGCTCACCTCGGGGACAGGGGTCCAACTATGGCTACACCTTC.

This chain uses TRBV19 with TRBJ1-5; 8 bases are shared with TRBD1. Germline V gene data show CDR1 as LNHDA and CDR2 as SQIVND (reference sequence). This CDR3 comprises 15 residues. With V trimmed by 6 bases and J by 4 bases, 8 bases remained unmatched. The CDR3 DNA follows: TGTGCCAGTAGCCTTCTTGACAGGGGTAATCAGCCCCAGCATTTT. Amino acids: CASSLLDRGNQPQHF.

The rearrangement uses TRBV19 and TRBJ1-5; 9 positions agree with TRBD1. The CDR3 consists of 15 residues. The J segment lost 5 bases and the V segment lost 4 bases, leaving 6 bases of the junction unmatched. CDR1 LNHDA and CDR2 SQIVND come from the germline V gene (reference sequence). The CDR3 DNA is TGTGCCAGTAGTACGACAGGGGGATTTGATCAGCCCCAGCATTTT. This codes for CASSTTGGFDQPQHF.

This sequence joins TRBV19 and TRBJ1-5; D is possibly TRBD1 (6 bases). Per germline, CDR1 LNHDA and CDR2 SQIVND (reference sequence). V was cut by 6 bases and J by 7 bases, with 25 bases left in between. The CDR3 extends over 17 amino acids. The CDR3 nucleotides are TGTGCCAGTAGACGGAATACCGGGGGCCTGGGGGGGCAGCCCCAGCATTTT. Amino acid sequence: CASRRNTGGLGGQPQHF.

The chain combines TRBV15 with TRBJ2-5; D remains unclear. V lost 1 base, J lost 4 bases, and 19 bases lay in between. This CDR3 spans 17 amino acids. The germline V gene has CDR1 LNHNV and CDR2 YYDKDF (reference sequence). The DNA for the CDR3 is TGTGCCACCAGCAGAGTCGATCTGGTCCTATGGTCAGAGACCCAGTACTTC. This gives the protein CATSRVDLVLWSETQYF.

J is TRBJ2-5 and V is TRBV6-1; D unclear. The V and J ends lost 10 bases and 0 bases respectively, with 18 bases between them. The germline V gene encodes CDR1 MNHNS and CDR2 SASEGT. The CDR3 has 15 residues. Here the CDR3 reads CATGWSAPYQETQYF. In nucleotides, the CDR3 is TGTGCCACCGGTTGGAGCGCCCCTTACCAAGAGACCCAGTACTTC.

This clone was seen more than once but under ten times. The chain employs TRBV6-5 and TRBJ2-1; D might be TRBD1 (6 bases). Germline assignment: CDR1 MNHEY and CDR2 SVGAGI. This CDR3 has 15 amino acids. V was clipped by 6 bases and J by 7 bases, with 19 bases between them. The CDR3 loop is CASRMLGQGRNEQFF. CDR3 in DNA: TGTGCCAGCAGGATGTTAGGGCAGGGGAGAAATGAGCAGTTCTTC.

This chain connects TRBV2 to TRBJ2-7, with TRBD1 identical over 7 bases. The V and J ends lost 9 bases and 0 bases, in that order; junction bases with no gene match: 8. This CDR3 has 14 amino acids. Germline lookup yields CDR1 SNHLY and CDR2 FYNNEI. The CDR3 sequence: CASTGTAGSYEQYF. The CDR3 DNA sequence: TGTGCCAGTACCGGGACAGCAGGCTCCTACGAGCAGTACTTC.

The chain uses TRBV5-1 and TRBJ1-6; 8 nucleotides align to TRBD1. The CDR3 extends over 13 amino acids. Germline trimming cut 5 bases from V and 9 bases from J; bases unmatched to any gene: 4. Germline CDR1 is SGHRS and CDR2 is YFSETQ. CDR3 region: CASRDRDPSPLHF. CDR3 nucleotide sequence: TGCGCCAGCAGGGACAGGGATCCTTCACCCCTCCACTTT.

The chain links TRBV12-3 or TRBV12-4 to TRBJ1-1, with unresolved D. This CDR3 is built from 13 residues. The V end was cut by 7 bases, the J end by 1 base, with 10 bases between. As DNA, the CDR3 is TGTGCCAGCACACAGAACCCGAACACTGAAGCTTTCTTT. Amino acid sequence: CASTQNPNTEAFF.

The rearrangement uses TRBV19 and TRBJ2-2; 8 nucleotides agree with TRBD1. The junction had 4 bases not matched to a gene; V was cut back by 5 bases and J by 5 bases. Per the germline V gene, CDR1 is LNHDA and CDR2 is SQIVND (reference sequence). The CDR3 has 14 amino acids. This CDR3 is CASSARQGTGELFF. The CDR3 DNA follows: TGTGCCAGTAGTGCCCGACAGGGGACCGGGGAGCTGTTTTTT.

The J gene is TRBJ2-7, the V gene TRBV4-2; D is possibly TRBD2 (6 bases). The CDR3 length is 14 residues. V lost 0 bases to trimming and J lost 6 bases, with 12 bases between them. Germline CDR1 is LGHNA and CDR2 is YNFKEQ. DNA of the CDR3: TGTGCCAGCAGCCAAGAGTATGGGGGGAGCGAGCAGTACTTC. This codes for CASSQEYGGSEQYF.

The chain has TRBV3-1 (or the pseudogene TRBV3-2) and TRBJ1-2; a weak D match, TRBD1 (6 bases). The V end lost 6 bases, the J end lost 6 bases, and 14 bases lay between the germline ends. Germline assignment: CDR1 LGHDT and CDR2 YNNKEL (reference sequence). CDR3 size: 13 residues. In DNA, the CDR3 is TGTGCCAGCAGGGAACAGGGAAGTAATGGCTACACCTTC. This translates into CASREQGSNGYTF.

The chain combines TRBV7-6 with TRBJ2-3; possible D gene TRBD2, 5 bases. Deletions cut 2 bases from V and 7 bases from J, with 16 bases between. This CDR3 contains 15 residues. In germline, CDR1 is SGHVS, CDR2 FNYEAQ. The CDR3 region is CASSLSGGRSNTQYF. The CDR3, as DNA: TGTGCCAGCAGCTTATCCGGAGGCAGGTCAAATACGCAGTATTTT.

The chain combines TRBV3-1 (or the pseudogene TRBV3-2) with TRBJ1-5; D gene ambiguous. This CDR3 region has 12 residues. The germline V and J ends were trimmed by 1 base and 10 bases, with 8 bases remaining between them. CDR1 is LGHDT, CDR2 YNNKEL, per germline (reference sequence). This chain's CDR3 is CASSQGQLPQHF. CDR3 sequence (DNA): TGTGCCAGCAGCCAAGGGCAGTTACCCCAGCATTTT.

V and J are TRBV5-1 and TRBJ1-2, with D uncertain. There are 14 residues in the CDR3. V lost 2 bases to trimming and J lost 3 bases, with 11 bases between them. Per the germline V gene, CDR1 is SGHRS and CDR2 is YFSETQ. CDR3 in amino acids: CASSFTGEDYGYTF. CDR3 DNA: TGCGCCAGCAGCTTCACGGGAGAAGACTATGGCTACACCTTC.

V usage is TRBV11-1 and J usage is TRBJ2-4; the D gene is possibly TRBD1 (6 bases). The CDR3 covers 15 residues. The germline V gene has CDR1 SGHAT and CDR2 FQDESV (reference sequence). Trimming stripped 4 bases from V and 2 bases from J, with 12 bases between. This CDR3 reads CASSSLQGSKNIQYF. As DNA, the CDR3 is TGTGCCAGCAGCTCCTTACAGGGTTCCAAAAACATTCAGTACTTC. The full variable domain, in which reference TRBV11-1 and TRBJ2-4 provide the parts outside the CDR3, is EAEVAQSPRYKITEKSQAVAFWCDPISGHATLYWYRQILGQGPELLVQFQDESVVDDSQLPKDRFSAERLKGVDSTLKIQPAELGDSAMYLCASSSLQGSKNIQYFGAGTRLSVL.